This is a list of T cell receptor beta chains from one sample in a study of molecular identifiers for immune sequencing clone quantification. TCRdb reprocessed the PCR reads with MiXCR, giving one entry per CDR3 protein. The data hold around 460,000 distinct CDR3 sequences, with about 20% observed a single time. The sample consisted of naive CD8+ T cells from blood, with Jurkat cell RNA spiked in. All receptors derive from a human donor in good health. Some libraries in this study had Jurkat cell RNA spiked in. Both conserved end residues are part of each CDR3. Each record gives: J gene, V gene, D gene, clone size, CDR3 DNA, CDR3 protein. The D gene is left open where the match is weak. A clone size is listed for some rows: how often the clone was seen (once, few, many), or a class if it is expanded.

j_call: TRBJ1-2; v_call: TRBV7-9; d_call: TRBD1; clone_size: NA; cdr3_nt: TGTGTCAGCAGCTTAGAGGGGGCTGATGGCTACACCTTC; cdr3_aa: CVSSLEGADGYTF
j_call: TRBJ1-5; v_call: TRBV19; d_call: NA; clone_size: few; cdr3_nt: TGTGCCAGTAGTAGTGGCGAGCGGAGCAATCAGCCCCAGCATTTT; cdr3_aa: CASSSGERSNQPQHF
j_call: TRBJ2-2; v_call: TRBV7-6; d_call: TRBD1; clone_size: NA; cdr3_nt: TGTGCCAGCTGCAGGGGGACAGGGCCCGACACCGGGGAGCTGTTTTTT; cdr3_aa: CASCRGTGPDTGELFF
j_call: TRBJ1-2; v_call: TRBV9; d_call: TRBD1; clone_size: many; cdr3_nt: TGTGCCAGCAGCGCTGACACCGGGACAGCTAACTATGGCTACACCTTC; cdr3_aa: CASSADTGTANYGYTF
j_call: TRBJ2-3; v_call: TRBV5-8; d_call: TRBD1; clone_size: many; cdr3_nt: TGTGCCAGCAGCTATGGGACAGCACGCACAGATACGCAGTATTTT; cdr3_aa: CASSYGTARTDTQYF
j_call: TRBJ2-1; v_call: TRBV7-9; d_call: NA; clone_size: NA; cdr3_nt: TGTGCCAGCAGCTTAGTTGATGAGCAGTTCTTC; cdr3_aa: CASSLVDEQFF
j_call: TRBJ1-1; v_call: TRBV12-3/TRBV12-4; d_call: TRBD1; clone_size: many; cdr3_nt: TGTGCCAGCAGTTTATTCTTCGTCACAGGGGTGAACACTGAAGCTTTCTTT; cdr3_aa: CASSLFFVTGVNTEAFF
j_call: TRBJ1-5; v_call: TRBV20-1; d_call: TRBD1; clone_size: many; cdr3_nt: TGCAGTGCTAGAGAGAGGGGGCGCCTACCTAATCAGCCCCAGCATTTT; cdr3_aa: CSARERGRLPNQPQHF
j_call: TRBJ2-5; v_call: TRBV13; d_call: NA; clone_size: many; cdr3_nt: TGTGCCAGCAGCAAGACCCAGGGGTTGGAGACCCAGTACTTC; cdr3_aa: CASSKTQGLETQYF
j_call: TRBJ1-1; v_call: TRBV15; d_call: NA; clone_size: NA; cdr3_nt: TGTGCCACCAGCAGAGTAGCGGGGAACACTGAAGCTTTCTTT; cdr3_aa: CATSRVAGNTEAFF
j_call: TRBJ1-1; v_call: TRBV4-1; d_call: NA; clone_size: few; cdr3_nt: TGCGCCAGCAGCTATTCAGGGGTTTCCACTGAAGCTTTCTTT; cdr3_aa: CASSYSGVSTEAFF
j_call: TRBJ1-1; v_call: TRBV7-6; d_call: NA; clone_size: NA; cdr3_nt: TGTGCCAGCAGCCCCCCAAATGGCCCGCAGAACACTGAAGCTTTCTTT; cdr3_aa: CASSPPNGPQNTEAFF
j_call: TRBJ1-1; v_call: TRBV5-1; d_call: TRBD1; clone_size: few; cdr3_nt: TGCGCCAGCAGCACGGGACAGGGATTCACTGAAGCTTTCTTT; cdr3_aa: CASSTGQGFTEAFF
j_call: TRBJ2-5; v_call: TRBV28; d_call: NA; clone_size: many; cdr3_nt: TGTGCCAGCAGTTTTTTTGGGTCAGGACAAGAGACCCAGTACTTC; cdr3_aa: CASSFFGSGQETQYF
j_call: TRBJ2-5; v_call: TRBV29-1; d_call: NA; clone_size: many; cdr3_nt: TGCAGCGTTGAGCGGGAACAAGAGACCCAGTACTTC; cdr3_aa: CSVEREQETQYF
j_call: TRBJ2-3; v_call: TRBV30; d_call: NA; clone_size: few; cdr3_nt: TGTGCCTGGACGTTGGCATTGGGCACAGATACGCAGTATTTT; cdr3_aa: CAWTLALGTDTQYF
j_call: TRBJ2-7; v_call: TRBV9; d_call: NA; clone_size: NA; cdr3_nt: TGTGCCAGCAGCGTAGAGTCGCGGCAGGCCCCCTACGAGCAGTACTTC; cdr3_aa: CASSVESRQAPYEQYF
j_call: TRBJ1-1; v_call: TRBV6-5; d_call: NA; clone_size: many; cdr3_nt: TGTGCCAGCAGTTACGGCGGGGGTGAAGCTTTCTTT; cdr3_aa: CASSYGGGEAFF
j_call: TRBJ1-1; v_call: TRBV5-6; d_call: NA; clone_size: many; cdr3_nt: TGTGCCAGCAGCGATTATCGGACTGAAGCTTTCTTT; cdr3_aa: CASSDYRTEAFF
j_call: TRBJ2-7; v_call: TRBV19; d_call: NA; clone_size: NA; cdr3_nt: TGTGCCAGTAGTACGGCCGGGGGTGGCGAGCAGTACTTC; cdr3_aa: CASSTAGGGEQYF
j_call: TRBJ2-3; v_call: TRBV4-2; d_call: NA; clone_size: NA; cdr3_nt: TGTGCCAGCAGCCAAGAGACTAGTATCGCAGATACGCAGTATTTT; cdr3_aa: CASSQETSIADTQYF
j_call: TRBJ2-3; v_call: TRBV7-9; d_call: TRBD2; clone_size: many; cdr3_nt: TGTGCCAGCAGCCACCCACCCAGCGGGAGCTTTTACACAGATACGCAGTATTTT; cdr3_aa: CASSHPPSGSFYTDTQYF
j_call: TRBJ2-7; v_call: TRBV29-1; d_call: NA; clone_size: many; cdr3_nt: TGCAGCGTTGTTAAGGGGGACCAGTCCTACGAGCAGTACTTC; cdr3_aa: CSVVKGDQSYEQYF
j_call: TRBJ2-3; v_call: TRBV28; d_call: NA; clone_size: many; cdr3_nt: TGTGCCAGCAGTTTGAACGGAAACACAGATACGCAGTATTTT; cdr3_aa: CASSLNGNTDTQYF
j_call: TRBJ2-7; v_call: TRBV5-4; d_call: TRBD1; clone_size: NA; cdr3_nt: TGTGCCAGCAGCTTGGAGGGGACAGGGGTCTACGAGCAGTACTTC; cdr3_aa: CASSLEGTGVYEQYF
j_call: TRBJ2-2; v_call: TRBV20-1; d_call: TRBD2; clone_size: few; cdr3_nt: TGCAGTGCTAGAGAGTTAGCGGGGGGACTCACCGGGGAGCTGTTTTTT; cdr3_aa: CSARELAGGLTGELFF
j_call: TRBJ2-6; v_call: TRBV7-2; d_call: NA; clone_size: NA; cdr3_nt: TGTGCCAGCAGCGTGCCTGACAACTACCCCAACTGGGGCCTGACTTTC; cdr3_aa: CASSVPDNYPNWGLTF
j_call: TRBJ1-6; v_call: TRBV3-1; d_call: TRBD1; clone_size: NA; cdr3_nt: TGTGCCAGCAAGCCAAGGACAGGGGACAATTCACCCCTCCACTTT; cdr3_aa: CASKPRTGDNSPLHF
j_call: TRBJ2-7; v_call: TRBV30; d_call: NA; clone_size: NA; cdr3_nt: TGTGCCTGGAGTCGACTCCTCGGGTCCCCGGGACGGCAGCCCACCTACGAGCAGTACTTC; cdr3_aa: CAWSRLLGSPGRQPTYEQYF
j_call: TRBJ2-3; v_call: TRBV29-1; d_call: TRBD2; clone_size: many; cdr3_nt: TGCAGCGTTGAATATTCGTTTGTCAGTGGTCTAGCGGGGGGCGGCACAGATACGCAGTATTTT; cdr3_aa: CSVEYSFVSGLAGGGTDTQYF
j_call: TRBJ1-2; v_call: TRBV7-9; d_call: NA; clone_size: NA; cdr3_nt: TGTGCCAGTAGACAGGACGTAGCAGAAGTCTACACCTTC; cdr3_aa: CASRQDVAEVYTF
j_call: TRBJ1-3; v_call: TRBV4-3; d_call: TRBD1; clone_size: many; cdr3_nt: TGCGCCAGCAGCGCCGGACAGGGGGATGGAAACACCATATATTTT; cdr3_aa: CASSAGQGDGNTIYF
j_call: TRBJ1-4; v_call: TRBV6-5; d_call: NA; clone_size: few; cdr3_nt: TGTGCCAGCCGCTCGGGGGCAACTAATGAAAAACTGTTTTTT; cdr3_aa: CASRSGATNEKLFF